Below are 2 T cell receptor beta chains sequenced from a single sample in a study of regulatory T cells in long-lasting Graves disease. The authors built TCR beta libraries using iRepertoire HTBI primers and Arm-PCR of CDR3 regions. Via MiXCR, TCRdb re-called the multiplex PCR reads, giving one row per CDR3 protein. The sample includes about 400,000 distinct CDR3 sequences, about 15% of them seen just once. This sample's time point: newly diagnosed GD, antithyroid drugs for less than 3 months. PBMCs were the source of the RNA used for TCR sequencing. A further study also used this sample, focusing on T cells in Graves' hyperthyroidism and ophthalmopathy.

Sequenced material: peripheral blood mononuclear cells (PBMCs), taken at new diagnosis, from a patient treated with antithyroid drugs. The receptor set was obtained from a woman in her forties with Graves disease.

In this sample, this clonotype turned up many times. The V and J genes are TRBV19 and TRBJ2-5; tentative D call: TRBD2 (5 bases). CDR1 is LNHDA and CDR2 is SQIVND in the germline V gene (reference sequence). V gave up 11 bases and J gave up 5 bases, with 15 bases separating them. CDR3 length: 12 amino acids. The CDR3 bases are TGTGCCGCGGACTCTCCGGGGGAGACCCAGTACTTC. Translating it yields CAADSPGETQYF.

This clonotype was seen a few times. Just one base apart from a much larger clone, this may be a read error. J is TRBJ2-5 and V is TRBV9; 8 bases fit TRBD1. The CDR3 has 15 amino acids. CDR1 and CDR2 (germline): SGDLS, YYNGEE. The CDR3, as DNA: TGTGCCAGCAACGTAGAGACAGGGGCCCTAGAGACCCAGTACTTC. Its protein product is CASNVETGALETQYF.